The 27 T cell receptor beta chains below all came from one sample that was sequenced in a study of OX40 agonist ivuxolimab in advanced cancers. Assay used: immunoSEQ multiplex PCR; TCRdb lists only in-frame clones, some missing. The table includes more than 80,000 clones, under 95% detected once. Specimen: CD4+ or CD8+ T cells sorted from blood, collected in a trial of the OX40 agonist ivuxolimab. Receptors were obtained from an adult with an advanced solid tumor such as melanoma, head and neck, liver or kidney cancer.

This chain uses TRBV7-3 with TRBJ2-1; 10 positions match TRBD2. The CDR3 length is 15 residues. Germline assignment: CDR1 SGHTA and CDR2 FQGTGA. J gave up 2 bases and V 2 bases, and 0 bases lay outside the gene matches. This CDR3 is CASSLGTSAYNEQFF. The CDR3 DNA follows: TGTGCCAGCAGCTTAGGGACTAGCGCCTACAATGAGCAGTTCTTC. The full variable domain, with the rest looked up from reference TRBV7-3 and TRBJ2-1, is GAGVSQTPSNKVTEKGKYVELRCDPISGHTALYWYRQSLGQGPEFLIYFQGTGAADDSGLPNDRFFAVRPEGSVSTLKIQRTERGDSAVYLCASSLGTSAYNEQFFGPGTRLTVL.

The CDR3 nucleotides read TGTGCCAGCAGTGAAGCGTCACCGAACTACGAGCAGTACTTC. Amino acids: CASSEASPNYEQYF. The chain couples TRBV6-1 to TRBJ2-7; no clear D gene. Trimming removed 0 bases at V and 3 bases at J, with 9 bases between. This CDR3 contains 14 residues. Germline lookup yields CDR1 MNHNS and CDR2 SASEGT.

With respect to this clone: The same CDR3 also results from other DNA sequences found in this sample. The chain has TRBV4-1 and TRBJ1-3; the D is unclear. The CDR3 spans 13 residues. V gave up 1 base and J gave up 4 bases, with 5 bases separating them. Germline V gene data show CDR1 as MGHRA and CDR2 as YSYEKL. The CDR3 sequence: CASSQANGNTIYF. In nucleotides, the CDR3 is TGCGCCAGCAGCCAAGCGAACGGAAACACCATATATTTT.

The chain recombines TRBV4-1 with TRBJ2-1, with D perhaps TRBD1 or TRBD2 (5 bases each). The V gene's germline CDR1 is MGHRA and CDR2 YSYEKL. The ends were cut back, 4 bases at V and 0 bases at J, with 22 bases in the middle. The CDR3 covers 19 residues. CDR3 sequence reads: CASSPRGPKFQSSYNEQFF. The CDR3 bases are TGCGCCAGCAGCCCGAGGGGACCCAAATTCCAGAGCTCCTACAATGAGCAGTTCTTC.

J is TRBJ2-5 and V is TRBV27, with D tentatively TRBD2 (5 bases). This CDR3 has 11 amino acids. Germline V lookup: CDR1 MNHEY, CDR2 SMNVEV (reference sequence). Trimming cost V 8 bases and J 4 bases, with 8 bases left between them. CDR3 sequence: CASHEGETQYF. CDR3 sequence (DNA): TGTGCCAGCCACGAGGGAGAGACCCAGTACTTC.

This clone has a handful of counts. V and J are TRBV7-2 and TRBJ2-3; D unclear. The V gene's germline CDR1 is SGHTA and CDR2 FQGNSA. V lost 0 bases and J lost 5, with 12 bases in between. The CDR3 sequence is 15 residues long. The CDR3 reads CASSLAKAKVDTQYF. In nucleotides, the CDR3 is TGTGCCAGCAGCTTAGCGAAAGCGAAGGTAGATACGCAGTATTTT.

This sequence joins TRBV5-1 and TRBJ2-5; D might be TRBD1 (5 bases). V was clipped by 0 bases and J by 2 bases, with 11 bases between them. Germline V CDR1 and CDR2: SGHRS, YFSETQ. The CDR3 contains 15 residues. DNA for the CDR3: TGCGCCAGCAGCTTGGGGTCAGGGAATCAAGAGACCCAGTACTTC. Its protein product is CASSLGSGNQETQYF.

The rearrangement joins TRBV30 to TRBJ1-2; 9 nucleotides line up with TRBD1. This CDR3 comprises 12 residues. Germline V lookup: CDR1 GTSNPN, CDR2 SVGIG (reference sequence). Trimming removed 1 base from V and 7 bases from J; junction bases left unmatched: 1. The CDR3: CAWSGDRAGYTF. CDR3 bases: TGTGCCTGGAGTGGGGACAGGGCTGGCTACACCTTC. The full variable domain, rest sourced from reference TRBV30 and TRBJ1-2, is SQTIHQWPATLVQPVGSPLSLECTVEGTSNPNLYWYRQAAGRGLQLLFYSVGIGQISSEVPQNLSASRPQDRQFILSSKKLLLSDSGFYLCAWSGDRAGYTFGSGTRLTVV.

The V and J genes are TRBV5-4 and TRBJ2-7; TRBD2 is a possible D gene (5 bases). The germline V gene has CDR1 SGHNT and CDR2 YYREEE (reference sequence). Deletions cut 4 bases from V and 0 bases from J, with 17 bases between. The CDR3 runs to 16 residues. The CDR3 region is CASSAGPADPSYEQYF. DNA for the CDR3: TGTGCCAGCAGCGCTGGCCCAGCGGACCCCTCCTACGAGCAGTACTTC.

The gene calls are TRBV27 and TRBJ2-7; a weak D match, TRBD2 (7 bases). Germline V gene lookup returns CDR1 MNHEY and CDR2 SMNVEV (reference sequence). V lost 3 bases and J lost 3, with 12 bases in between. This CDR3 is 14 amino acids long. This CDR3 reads CASSLGGAYYEQYF. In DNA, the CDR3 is TGTGCCAGCAGTTTGGGGGGGGCATACTACGAGCAGTACTTC.

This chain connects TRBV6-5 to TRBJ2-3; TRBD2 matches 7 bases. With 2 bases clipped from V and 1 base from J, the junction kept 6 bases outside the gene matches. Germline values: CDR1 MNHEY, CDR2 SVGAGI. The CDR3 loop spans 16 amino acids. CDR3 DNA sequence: TGTGCCAGCAGTTACGGCGGGAGTATTGGCACAGATACGCAGTATTTT. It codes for CASSYGGSIGTDTQYF.

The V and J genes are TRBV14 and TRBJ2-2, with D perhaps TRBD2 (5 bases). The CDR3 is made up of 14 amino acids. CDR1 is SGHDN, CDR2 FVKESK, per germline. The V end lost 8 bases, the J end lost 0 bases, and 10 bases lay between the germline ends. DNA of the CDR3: TGTGCCAGCCAGCGGATAGCGAACACCGGGGAGCTGTTTTTT. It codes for CASQRIANTGELFF.

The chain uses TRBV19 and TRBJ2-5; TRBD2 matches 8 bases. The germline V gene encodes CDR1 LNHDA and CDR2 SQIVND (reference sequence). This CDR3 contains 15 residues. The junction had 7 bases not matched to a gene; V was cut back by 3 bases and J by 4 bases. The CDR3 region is CASSIPGGHRETQYF. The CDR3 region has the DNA TGTGCCAGTAGTATTCCGGGAGGGCATCGAGAGACCCAGTACTTC. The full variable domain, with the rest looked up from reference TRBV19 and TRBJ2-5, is DGGITQSPKYLFRKEGQNVTLSCEQNLNHDAMYWYRQDPGQGLRLIYYSQIVNDFQKGDIAEGYSVSREKKESFPLTVTSAQKNPTAFYLCASSIPGGHRETQYFGPGTRLLVL.

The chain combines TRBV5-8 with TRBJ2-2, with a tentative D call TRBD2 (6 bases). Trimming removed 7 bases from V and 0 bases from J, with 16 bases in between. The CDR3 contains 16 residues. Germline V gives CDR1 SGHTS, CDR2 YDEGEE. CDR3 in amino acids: CASFWGVDSNTGELFF. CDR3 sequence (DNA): TGTGCCAGCTTCTGGGGGGTGGACTCGAACACCGGGGAGCTGTTTTTT. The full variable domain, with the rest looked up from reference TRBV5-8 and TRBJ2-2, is EAGVTQSPTHLIKTRGQQATLRCSPISGHTSVYWYQQALGLGLQFLLWYDEGEERNRGNFPPRFSGRQFPNYSSELNVNALELEDSALYLCASFWGVDSNTGELFFGEGSRLTVL.

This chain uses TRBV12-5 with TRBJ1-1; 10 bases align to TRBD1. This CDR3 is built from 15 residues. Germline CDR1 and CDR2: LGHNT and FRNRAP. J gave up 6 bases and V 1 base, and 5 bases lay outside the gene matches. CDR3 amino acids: CASGLAGQGTPEAFF. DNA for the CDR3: TGTGCTAGTGGTTTGGCGGGACAGGGGACGCCTGAAGCTTTCTTT.

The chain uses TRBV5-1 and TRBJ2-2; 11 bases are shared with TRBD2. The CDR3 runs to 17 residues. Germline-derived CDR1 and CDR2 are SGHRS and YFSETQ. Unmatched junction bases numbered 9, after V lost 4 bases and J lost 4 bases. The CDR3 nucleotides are TGCGCCAGCAGCGGGACTAGCGGAGGGGAGAGCACCGGGGAGCTGTTTTTT. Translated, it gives CASSGTSGGESTGELFF.

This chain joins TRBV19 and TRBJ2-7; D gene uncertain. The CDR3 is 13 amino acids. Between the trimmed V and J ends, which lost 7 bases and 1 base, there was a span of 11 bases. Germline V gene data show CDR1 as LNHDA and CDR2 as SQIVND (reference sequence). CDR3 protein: CASNEASSYEQYF. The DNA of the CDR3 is TGTGCCAGTAATGAGGCGTCATCCTACGAGCAGTACTTC.

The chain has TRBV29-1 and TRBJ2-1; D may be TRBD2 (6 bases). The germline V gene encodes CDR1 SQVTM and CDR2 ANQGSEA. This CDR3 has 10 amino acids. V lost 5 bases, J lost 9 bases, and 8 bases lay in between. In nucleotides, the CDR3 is TGCAGCGTTATCGGGGGTGAGCAGTTCTTC. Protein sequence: CSVIGGEQFF.

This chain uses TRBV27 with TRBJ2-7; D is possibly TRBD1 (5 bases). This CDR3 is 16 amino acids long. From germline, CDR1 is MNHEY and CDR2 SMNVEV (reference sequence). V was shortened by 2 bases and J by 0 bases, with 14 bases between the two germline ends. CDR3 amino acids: CASSLEARASSYEQYF. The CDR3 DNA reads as TGTGCCAGCAGTTTAGAGGCCAGGGCAAGCTCCTACGAGCAGTACTTC.

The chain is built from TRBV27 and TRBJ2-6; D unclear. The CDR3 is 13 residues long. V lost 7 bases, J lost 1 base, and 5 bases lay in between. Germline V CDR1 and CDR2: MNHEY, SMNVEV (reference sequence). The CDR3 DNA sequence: TGTGCCAGCACCCCTTCTGGGGCCAACGTCCTGACTTTC. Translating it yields CASTPSGANVLTF.

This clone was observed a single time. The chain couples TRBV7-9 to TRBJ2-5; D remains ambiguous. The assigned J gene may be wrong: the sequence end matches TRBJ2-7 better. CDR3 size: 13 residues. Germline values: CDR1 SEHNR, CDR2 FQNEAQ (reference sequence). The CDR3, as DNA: TGTGCCAGCAGTCTGACTCTTTCCTACGAGCAGTACTTC. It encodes CASSLTLSYEQYF.

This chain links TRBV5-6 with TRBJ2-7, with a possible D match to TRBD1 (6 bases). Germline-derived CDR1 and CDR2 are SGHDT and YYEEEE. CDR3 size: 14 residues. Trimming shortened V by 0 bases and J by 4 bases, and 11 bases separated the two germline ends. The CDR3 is CASSLVGHAYEQYF. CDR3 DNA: TGTGCCAGCAGCTTGGTGGGACACGCTTACGAGCAGTACTTC.

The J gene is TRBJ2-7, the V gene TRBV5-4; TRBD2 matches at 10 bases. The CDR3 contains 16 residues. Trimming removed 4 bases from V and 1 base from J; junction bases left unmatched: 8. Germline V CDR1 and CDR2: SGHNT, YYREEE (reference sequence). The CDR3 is CASSMPRLAGSYEQYF. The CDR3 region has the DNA TGTGCCAGCAGCATGCCCCGACTAGCGGGTTCCTACGAGCAGTACTTC.

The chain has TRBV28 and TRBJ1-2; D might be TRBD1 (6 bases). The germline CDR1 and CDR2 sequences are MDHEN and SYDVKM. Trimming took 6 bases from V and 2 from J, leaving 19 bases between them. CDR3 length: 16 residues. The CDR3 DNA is TGTGCCAGCAGCCTAATACCGGACAGTGGCAACTATGGCTACACCTTC. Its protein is CASSLIPDSGNYGYTF.

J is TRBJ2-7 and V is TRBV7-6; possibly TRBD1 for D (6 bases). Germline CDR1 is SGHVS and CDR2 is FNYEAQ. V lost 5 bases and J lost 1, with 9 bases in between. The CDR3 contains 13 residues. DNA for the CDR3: TGTGCCAGCAGCGAGGACAGTTCCTACGAGCAGTACTTC. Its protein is CASSEDSSYEQYF.

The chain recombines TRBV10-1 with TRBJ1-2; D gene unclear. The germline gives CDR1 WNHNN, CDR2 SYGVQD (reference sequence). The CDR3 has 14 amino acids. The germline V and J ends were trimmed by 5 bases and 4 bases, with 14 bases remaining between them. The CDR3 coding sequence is TGCGCCAGCAGTCCCGATGGGCTAACCTATGGCTACACCTTC. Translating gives CASSPDGLTYGYTF.

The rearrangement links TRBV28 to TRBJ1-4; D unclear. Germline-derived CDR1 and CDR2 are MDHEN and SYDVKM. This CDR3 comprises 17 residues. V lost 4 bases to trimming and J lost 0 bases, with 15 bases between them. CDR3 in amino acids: CASSSHQDRATNEKLFF. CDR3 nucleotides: TGTGCCAGCAGTTCCCACCAAGACCGCGCAACTAATGAAAAACTGTTTTTT.